This T cell receptor beta chain was sequenced in a study of shared clonotypes between healthy human individuals. Whole-study findings and limits: Owing to a small donor count, the genetic and exposure-history diversity represented was limited.

Assay: immunoSEQ multiplex PCR; the TCRdb copy retains only in-frame clones and omits some. The sample has around 550,000 clones; about 96% are singletons. In regard to this clone: What it binds is not known.

The V end lost 4 bases, the J end lost 2 bases, and 10 bases lay between the germline ends. This CDR3 is built from 14 residues. Germline CDR1 and CDR2: SGHNT and YYREEE (reference sequence). The specimen sequenced was naive CD4+ T cells sorted from blood. Noted subset: CD45RA+ positively selected. The sequence was obtained from a woman in her thirties in good health. The chain is built from TRBV5-4 and TRBJ2-4; D call uncertain. The CDR3 DNA sequence: TGTGCCAGCAGCCTGTATTCGTCCAAAAACATTCAGTACTTC. This gives the protein CASSLYSSKNIQYF.